This is a list of T cell receptor beta chains from one sample in a study of blood T cell repertoires in COVID-19. Measured with immunoSEQ multiplex PCR; TCRdb has only the in-frame clones, and not every one. In the table there are approximately 360,000 clones, 90% of which are singletons. The sequencing input was peripheral blood. All receptors derive from a man between 18 and 35 years old with active or convalescent COVID-19. Each CDR3 is given with its conserved first and last residue. A D gene is named only where the DNA matches it firmly. The size field is filled for only some rows; it gives once, few, many or a size class.

>-|TRBJ1-1|TRBV20-1|-
TGCAGTGCTATTGATGGACAGTCGAACACTGAAGCTTTCTTT
CSAIDGQSNTEAFF
>-|TRBJ2-1|TRBV28|-
TGTGCCAGCAGTTTATCCCCGTCCGGGGGGCTGGTCAATGAGCAGTTCTTC
CASSLSPSGGLVNEQFF
>TRBD1|TRBJ1-5|TRBV6-5|once
TGTGCCAGCAGTCGACAGGGGGTTTATCCCCAGCATTTT
CASSRQGVYPQHF
>-|TRBJ2-1|TRBV5-1|-
TGCGCCAGCAGCTTGGAACTTCTCGGCTCCTACAATGAGCAGTTCTTC
CASSLELLGSYNEQFF
>TRBD1|TRBJ1-5|TRBV2|-
TGTGCCAGCAGTGGGACAGGGAGCAATCAGCCCCAGCATTTT
CASSGTGSNQPQHF
>TRBD2|TRBJ2-7|TRBV19|-
TGTGCCAGTAGTACCCTAGCGGGAGGGCCTTACGAGCAGTACTTC
CASSTLAGGPYEQYF
>TRBD1|TRBJ2-7|TRBV28|-
TGTGCCAGCAGTTTGTGGGACAGGTCCTACGAGCAGTACTTC
CASSLWDRSYEQYF
>-|TRBJ1-2|TRBV7-8|once
TGTGCCAGCAGCCCAGGGTCTAACTATGGCTACACCTTC
CASSPGSNYGYTF
>-|TRBJ2-2|TRBV28|-
TGTGCCAGCAGTTTGTGGCGGGGGAACACCGGGGAGCTGTTTTTT
CASSLWRGNTGELFF
>-|TRBJ2-7|TRBV9|-
TGTGCCAGCAGCGTAGCGTCCCAGGGGTTGGGGGAGCAGTACTTC
CASSVASQGLGEQYF
>-|TRBJ1-6|TRBV7-6|-
TGTGCCAGCAGCCCGTACGAGTTAAGCTCCTATAATTCACCCCTCCACTTT
CASSPYELSSYNSPLHF
>-|TRBJ1-2|TRBV6-2/TRBV6-3|-
TGTGCCAGCAGTTACTCGACTCACTCTAAGACCTTC
CASSYSTHSKTF
>-|TRBJ2-7|TRBV7-2|-
TGTGCCAGCAGCTTTACCAGGTACGAGCAGTACTTC
CASSFTRYEQYF
>TRBD1|TRBJ2-1|TRBV7-9|-
TGTGCCAGCAGGGCGCCGGGACAGCTAAACAATGAGCAGTTCTTC
CASRAPGQLNNEQFF
>TRBD2|TRBJ2-3|TRBV13|-
TGTGCCAGCAGCCCCCGGGAGGGCACAGATACGCAGTATTTT
CASSPREGTDTQYF
>-|TRBJ2-7|TRBV19|-
TGTGCCAGTAGTATAGGGTCAGGGCGGTACGAGCAGTACTTC
CASSIGSGRYEQYF
>TRBD2|TRBJ2-2|TRBV9|-
TGTGCCAGCACCTACGGACTAGCGGGGTTTAACACCGGGGAGCTGTTTTTT
CASTYGLAGFNTGELFF
>-|TRBJ2-7|TRBV5-1|-
TGCGCCAGCAGCCCCGCGACAGTCTCCTACGAGCAGTACTTC
CASSPATVSYEQYF
>TRBD2|TRBJ2-3|TRBV9|-
TGTGCCAGCAGCGGTGGACTAGCGGGGCCCACAGATACGCAGTATTTT
CASSGGLAGPTDTQYF
>-|TRBJ1-3|TRBV30|-
TGTGCCTGGAGTACGGTCTCTGGAAACACCATATATTTT
CAWSTVSGNTIYF
>TRBD2|TRBJ2-1|TRBV6-2/TRBV6-3|-
TGTGCCAGCAGCAAAATGACTAGCTCCCATGAGCAGTTCTTC
CASSKMTSSHEQFF
>TRBD1|TRBJ2-5|TRBV28|-
TGTGCCAGCAGCGCCCCGGGACAGAAAGAGACCCAGTACTTC
CASSAPGQKETQYF
>TRBD1|TRBJ1-5|TRBV4-2|-
TGTGCCAGCAGCCAAGAGTCAGGGGGCGGGCAGCCCCAGCATTTT
CASSQESGGGQPQHF
>TRBD2|TRBJ2-3|TRBV9|-
TGTGCCAGCCAACCTAGCGGGGGTGCAGATACGCAGTATTTT
CASQPSGGADTQYF
>-|TRBJ1-1|TRBV28|-
TGTGCCGCAAGAGAATCAAGAAGTGAAGCTTTCTTT
CAARESRSEAFF
>-|TRBJ1-5|TRBV15|-
TGTGCCACCCATTCGGGGGGAAGTAGCAATCAGCCCCAGCATTTT
CATHSGGSSNQPQHF
>-|TRBJ2-3|TRBV6-4|few
TGTGCCAGCAGACGGAGGGGAGGGGGTACAGATACGCAGTATTTT
CASRRRGGGTDTQYF
>-|TRBJ2-2|TRBV14|-
TGTGCCAGCAGCCGAGTTCCAATCGGGGAGCTGTTTTTT
CASSRVPIGELFF
>TRBD2|TRBJ2-1|TRBV6-5|-
TGTGCCAGCAGGGGGACTAGCGGAAACAATGAGCAGTTCTTC
CASRGTSGNNEQFF
>TRBD1|TRBJ1-6|TRBV7-2|-
TGTGCCAGCAGCTTAGTTTGGGACAGGGGGCTCGGTTCCCCATCACCCCTCCACTTT
CASSLVWDRGLGSPSPLHF
>TRBD1|TRBJ1-1|TRBV6-5|once
TGTGCCAGCAGTCCCCGGACAGGGCGGAGAACTGAAGCTTTCTTT
CASSPRTGRRTEAFF
>-|TRBJ1-2|TRBV28|once
TGTGCCAGCAGCCGCGGGGGGCTGCTGGGTGGCTACACCTTC
CASSRGGLLGGYTF
>-|TRBJ2-7|TRBV10-3|once
TGTGCTCTGGGCCGGCCTCCCTACGAGCAGTACTTC
CALGRPPYEQYF
>-|TRBJ2-6|TRBV27|-
TGTGCCAGCAGTTTAGACCACTCTGGGGCCAACGTGCTGACTTTC
CASSLDHSGANVLTF
>-|TRBJ1-4|TRBV19|-
TGTGCCAGTAGTAATTGGGGGCCTCCGGCAACTAATGAAAAACTGTTTTTT
CASSNWGPPATNEKLFF
>-|TRBJ2-7|TRBV30|-
TGTGCCTGGAGTAGACGGGGCGAGCAGTACTTC
CAWSRRGEQYF
>TRBD1|TRBJ1-1|TRBV7-3|-
TGTGCCAGCAGCCCCAGACAGGGGCAGAACACTGAAGCTTTCTTT
CASSPRQGQNTEAFF
>TRBD1|TRBJ2-1|TRBV19|-
TGTGCCAGTAGGAAGGGACAGGAGGTCCTCAATGAGCAGTTCTTC
CASRKGQEVLNEQFF
>-|TRBJ1-2|TRBV28|-
TGTGCCAGCAGTTTCCCCACGGAGGGCGGGTATGGCTACACCTTC
CASSFPTEGGYGYTF
>TRBD2|TRBJ2-1|TRBV4-1|-
TGCGCCAGCACCCCACTAGCGGGAGCTGTGAATGAGCAGTTCTTC
CASTPLAGAVNEQFF
>TRBD2|TRBJ2-7|TRBV28|-
TGTGCCAGCAGTTTATTTTCTAGCGGGAGATACGAGCAGTACTTC
CASSLFSSGRYEQYF
>TRBD1|TRBJ1-5|TRBV19|-
TGTGCCAGTAGTAAACTAGGGACAGCTAGCAATCAGCCCCAGCATTTT
CASSKLGTASNQPQHF
>TRBD1|TRBJ1-4|TRBV9|-
TGTGCCAGCAGCTCTCAGGACAGGGACTATGGGGAAAAACTGTTTTTT
CASSSQDRDYGEKLFF
>TRBD1|TRBJ1-5|TRBV15|-
TGTGCCACCAGCAGAGAGGGGACAGGCAATCAGCCCCAGCATTTT
CATSREGTGNQPQHF
>TRBD1|TRBJ1-6|TRBV5-1|-
TGCGCCAGCAGCTTGGAGGTTGGGACAGTGGGTTCACCCCTCCACTTT
CASSLEVGTVGSPLHF
>-|TRBJ1-4|TRBV30|-
TGTGCCTGGGCCCTAGGTGAAAAACTGTTTTTT
CAWALGEKLFF
>TRBD1|TRBJ1-2|TRBV12-3/TRBV12-4|few
TGTGCCAGCAGTCTCCAGGGGGCGGGCTACACCTTC
CASSLQGAGYTF
>TRBD2|TRBJ2-3|TRBV3-1/TRBV3-2|-
TGTGCCAGCAGCCTAGGGACTAGAGCTGATACGCAGTATTTT
CASSLGTRADTQYF
>TRBD1|TRBJ1-5|TRBV6-5|-
TGTGCCAGCAGCACGGACAGGGCCAATCAGCCCCAGCATTTT
CASSTDRANQPQHF
>TRBD1|TRBJ2-1|TRBV6-5|-
TGTGCCAGCAGTTACTCAGGGACAGTTTACAATGAGCAGTTCTTC
CASSYSGTVYNEQFF
>TRBD1|TRBJ1-5|TRBV19|-
TGTGCCAGTAGCCCGACAGGGGATCAGCCCCAGCATTTT
CASSPTGDQPQHF
>-|TRBJ2-2|TRBV3-1/TRBV3-2|-
TGTGCCAGCAGCCAAGACAGGGTTTCCGGGGAGCTGTTTTTT
CASSQDRVSGELFF
>TRBD1|TRBJ1-4|TRBV2|-
TGTGCCAGCAGCGCCACGACAGGGAGGAATGAAAAACTGTTTTTT
CASSATTGRNEKLFF
>-|TRBJ2-3|TRBV9|once
TGTGCCAGCAGCGTAGCTGGCAGGGGCACAGATACGCAGTATTTT
CASSVAGRGTDTQYF
>TRBD1|TRBJ2-2|TRBV19|few
TGTGCCAGTAGTGAATCGACAGGGGAGTGGATCGGGGAGCTGTTTTTT
CASSESTGEWIGELFF